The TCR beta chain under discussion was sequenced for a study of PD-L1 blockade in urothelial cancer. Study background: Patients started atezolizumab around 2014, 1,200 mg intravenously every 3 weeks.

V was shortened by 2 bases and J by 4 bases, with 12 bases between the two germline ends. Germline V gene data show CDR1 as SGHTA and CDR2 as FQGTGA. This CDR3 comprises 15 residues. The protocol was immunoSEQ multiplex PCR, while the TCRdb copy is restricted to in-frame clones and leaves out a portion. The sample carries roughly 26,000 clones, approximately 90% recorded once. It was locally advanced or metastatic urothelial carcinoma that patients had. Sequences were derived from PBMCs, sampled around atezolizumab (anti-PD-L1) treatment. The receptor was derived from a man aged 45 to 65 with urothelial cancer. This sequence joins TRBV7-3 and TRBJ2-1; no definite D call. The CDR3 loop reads CASSLGRPPYNEQFF. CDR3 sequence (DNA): TGTGCCAGCAGCTTAGGCAGGCCCCCTTACAATGAGCAGTTCTTC.